A single sample is the source of the 25 T cell receptor beta chains below, sequenced in a study of graft-versus-host responses after intestinal transplantation. The repertoire was sequenced with immunoSEQ multiplex PCR; TCRdb's copy has only in-frame clones and lacks some. The sample lists 75,000 to 100,000 clones; roughly 83% were seen once. This specimen consisted of PBMCs, obtained 255 days after intestinal transplant. These receptors all stem from a human patient who received an intestinal transplant, so some T cells may come from the graft donor.

The chain couples TRBV9 to TRBJ2-3; D remains ambiguous. V shed 4 bases and J shed 3 bases, with 6 bases lying between them. The CDR3 consists of 12 residues. Germline CDR1 reads SGDLS; CDR2 reads YYNGEE. CDR3 bases: TGTGCCAGCAGCCTGGGTACAGATACGCAGTATTTT. Its protein is CASSLGTDTQYF.

This chain links TRBV6-1 with TRBJ2-5, with D possibly being TRBD2 (5 bases). V gave up 5 bases and J gave up 5 bases, with 6 bases separating them. The length of the CDR3 is 11 residues. Germline lookup yields CDR1 MNHNS and CDR2 SASEGT. The CDR3 here is CASSRGETQYF. The CDR3 DNA sequence: TGTGCCAGCAGTCGCGGGGAGACCCAGTACTTC.

J is TRBJ1-1 and V is TRBV14; D is ambiguous. From germline, CDR1 is SGHDN and CDR2 FVKESK. V was trimmed by 1 base and J by 4 bases, leaving 7 bases between them. The CDR3 sequence is 13 residues long. In DNA form, the CDR3 reads TGTGCCAGCAGCCAAGGACGGGGCACTGAAGCTTTCTTT. It translates to CASSQGRGTEAFF.

The sample holds one count of this clone. The CDR3 DNA is TGCGCCAGCAGCTTGAATAACTATGGCTACACCTTC. Amino acids: CASSLNNYGYTF. The chain joins TRBV5-1 to TRBJ1-2, with no clear D. CDR1 is SGHRS and CDR2 is YFSETQ in the germline V gene. Deletions cut 1 base from V and 1 base from J, with 2 bases between. The CDR3 is 12 residues long.

The chain carries TRBV28 and TRBJ1-5; 10 bases line up with TRBD1. This CDR3 contains 16 residues. Germline-derived CDR1 and CDR2 are MDHEN and SYDVKM. J lost 6 bases, V lost 6 bases, and 11 bases had no gene match. The DNA of the CDR3 is TGTGCCAGCAGCCCGACGGAGGGACAGGGGAGTCAGCCCCAGCATTTT. As protein: CASSPTEGQGSQPQHF.

The rearrangement uses TRBV6-4 and TRBJ1-2, with D tentatively TRBD1 (6 bases). The CDR3 totals 15 residues. V gave up 3 bases and J gave up 5 bases, with 16 bases separating them. Germline-derived CDR1 and CDR2 are MRHNA and SNTAGT. The CDR3 coding sequence is TGTGCCAGCAGTGAAGTGGCAGGGGCCACATATGGCTACACCTTC. It encodes CASSEVAGATYGYTF.

The rearrangement uses TRBV5-1 and TRBJ2-3; 8 bases line up with TRBD2. The CDR3 has 16 residues. J was trimmed by 2 bases and V by 0 bases; bases with no gene match: 5. The germline gives CDR1 SGHRS, CDR2 YFSETQ. The CDR3 loop is CASSLGTSLVTDTQYF. CDR3 DNA sequence: TGCGCCAGCAGCTTGGGGACTAGCTTGGTCACAGATACGCAGTATTTT.

The V and J genes are TRBV30 and TRBJ1-3, with no clear D. The CDR3 contains 14 residues. The germline V and J ends were trimmed by 2 bases and 1 base, with 9 bases remaining between them. CDR1 is GTSNPN, CDR2 SVGIG, per germline (reference sequence). This chain's CDR3 is CAWSPKGSGNTIYF. The CDR3 nucleotides read TGTGCCTGGAGTCCTAAGGGTTCTGGAAACACCATATATTTT.

This sequence joins TRBV30 and TRBJ2-3; possible D gene TRBD2, 5 bases. The V end lost 5 bases, the J end lost 0 bases, and 12 bases lay between the germline ends. CDR3 length: 14 amino acids. Germline V CDR1 and CDR2: GTSNPN, SVGIG (reference sequence). The CDR3: CAWDGGISTDTQYF. CDR3 nucleotides: TGTGCCTGGGATGGAGGAATTAGCACAGATACGCAGTATTTT.

The gene calls are TRBV28 and TRBJ2-1; weak D call: TRBD1 (6 bases). Germline CDR1 MDHEN, CDR2 SYDVKM. Trimming shortened V by 5 bases and J by 13 bases, and 15 bases separated the two germline ends. This CDR3 contains 12 residues. The CDR3: CASSPSSGAQFF. CDR3 bases: TGTGCCAGCAGTCCGTCCTCAGGGGCCCAGTTCTTC.

The chain recombines TRBV14 with TRBJ2-5, with a possible D match to TRBD1 (5 bases). CDR3 size: 15 residues. The germline V gene has CDR1 SGHDN and CDR2 FVKESK. V was clipped by 5 bases and J by 5 bases, with 18 bases between them. CDR3 bases: TGTGCCAGCAGCACACTGGACACCTCGTCCGAGACCCAGTACTTC. This sequence encodes CASSTLDTSSETQYF.

The rearrangement links TRBV6-5 to TRBJ2-6; the D is unclear. V was pared by 10 bases and J by 0 bases, with 4 bases between. In germline, CDR1 is MNHEY, CDR2 SVGAGI. The CDR3 has 12 amino acids. The CDR3 loop is CATSSGANVLTF. The CDR3 DNA is TGTGCCACCAGCTCTGGGGCCAACGTCCTGACTTTC.

DNA for the CDR3: TGCGCCAGCAGCTTGATAGCGGGGTCCACAGATACGCAGTATTTT. Its protein is CASSLIAGSTDTQYF. J is TRBJ2-3 and V is TRBV5-1, with 8 bases that match TRBD2. V dropped 1 base and J dropped 2; count of bases not matched to a gene: 3. Looked up from germline, CDR1 is SGHRS and CDR2 is YFSETQ. The CDR3 totals 15 residues.

V is TRBV27 and J is TRBJ1-5, with 7 bases matching TRBD1. Germline CDR1 is MNHEY and CDR2 is SMNVEV (reference sequence). Trimming removed 5 bases from V and 0 bases from J; junction bases left unmatched: 4. This CDR3 has 15 residues. CDR3 protein: CASSPDRYSNQPQHF. The CDR3 nucleotides read TGTGCCAGCAGTCCGGACAGGTATAGCAATCAGCCCCAGCATTTT.

V usage is TRBV2 and J usage is TRBJ1-2; D not resolved. The CDR3 has 14 amino acids. Germline-derived CDR1 and CDR2 are SNHLY and FYNNEI. The V end lost 7 bases, the J end lost 3 bases, and 15 bases lay between the germline ends. CDR3 bases: TGTGCCAGCACTCTTGGGGTGGGAGACTATGGCTACACCTTC. This codes for CASTLGVGDYGYTF.

The chain joins TRBV28 to TRBJ2-6; 10 bases agree with TRBD1. The CDR3 is 19 residues long. CDR1 MDHEN and CDR2 SYDVKM come from the germline V gene. V was clipped by 5 bases and J by 0 bases; unmatched bases: 10. DNA for the CDR3: TGTGCCAGCAGTCCTATGACGGGACAGGGGAGCTCTGGGGCCAACGTCCTGACTTTC. Its protein is CASSPMTGQGSSGANVLTF.

This sequence joins TRBV5-6 and TRBJ2-1; D is ambiguous. Germline CDR1 and CDR2: SGHDT and YYEEEE. The CDR3 consists of 14 residues. V was trimmed by 5 bases and J by 0 bases, leaving 9 bases between them. The CDR3 region has the DNA TGTGCCAGCAGGATCGACGACTCCTACAATGAGCAGTTCTTC. Its protein product is CASRIDDSYNEQFF.

In regard to this clone: A read error may produce the germline difference seen at one junction end. The rearrangement links TRBV7-7 to TRBJ2-3; TRBD2 matches 7 bases. The CDR3 runs 15 residues. Germline values: CDR1 SSHAT, CDR2 FNYEAQ (reference sequence). The CDR3 DNA reads TGTGCTAGCAGCTTGTACAGCGGGGACACAGATACGCAGTATTTT. Translated, it gives CASSLYSGDTDTQYF.

The count of this clone is one. The V and J genes are TRBV4-2 and TRBJ1-2; D call uncertain. V shed 2 bases and J shed 0 bases, with 4 bases lying between them. The CDR3 loop spans 13 amino acids. The germline CDR1 and CDR2 sequences are LGHNA and YNFKEQ. The CDR3 DNA reads TGTGCCAGCAGCCAAAGGTCTAACTATGGCTACACCTTC. This gives the protein CASSQRSNYGYTF.

The chain combines TRBV19 with TRBJ2-2; 8 bases are shared with TRBD2. The germline CDR1 and CDR2 sequences are LNHDA and SQIVND (reference sequence). The CDR3 is made up of 14 amino acids. V gave up 4 bases and J gave up 7 bases; unmatched junction bases: 5. The CDR3 DNA is TGTGCCAGTAGTACGGGACTAGTCCTCGGGGAGCTGTTTTTT. This translates into CASSTGLVLGELFF.

The genes are TRBV5-6 and TRBJ2-5; 7 nucleotides line up with TRBD1. V lost 3 bases to trimming and J lost 5 bases; unmatched junction nucleotides: 13. Germline V gives CDR1 SGHDT, CDR2 YYEEEE. The CDR3 runs to 16 residues. CDR3 sequence: CASSSGWGTDEETQYF. Here the CDR3 DNA reads TGTGCCAGCAGCTCCGGATGGGGGACAGACGAGGAGACCCAGTACTTC.

The chain employs TRBV2 and TRBJ1-5, with D possibly being TRBD1 (5 bases). The V gene lost 0 bases and the J gene lost 3 bases, with 12 bases spanning the gap. The CDR3 spans 16 residues. Looked up from germline, CDR1 is SNHLY and CDR2 is FYNNEI. CDR3 in DNA: TGTGCCAGCAGTGAAGCCGCAGGGTCCGTCAATCAGCCCCAGCATTTT. Translated: CASSEAAGSVNQPQHF.

The CDR3 DNA sequence: TGCGCCAGCAGCTTGGGAAGGGAATCACCCCTCCACTTT. The encoded protein is CASSLGRESPLHF. The gene calls are TRBV5-1 and TRBJ1-6; D not certain. Germline V gene lookup returns CDR1 SGHRS and CDR2 YFSETQ. V was pared by 0 bases and J by 10 bases, with 8 bases between. The CDR3 runs 13 residues.

V gene TRBV2 combines with J gene TRBJ2-5, with no clear D. Germline lookup yields CDR1 SNHLY and CDR2 FYNNEI. Trimming pared 4 bases from V and 3 bases from J, leaving 12 bases between. This CDR3 is 14 amino acids long. Written as DNA, the CDR3 is TGTGCCAGCAGTGGTCACGGTACAAAAGAGACCCAGTACTTC. This encodes CASSGHGTKETQYF.

The chain carries TRBV10-3 and TRBJ1-1; a possible D gene is TRBD1 (6 bases). The germline V gene encodes CDR1 ENHRY and CDR2 SYGVKD. The V end lost 2 bases, the J end lost 2 bases, and 15 bases lay between the germline ends. CDR3 length equals 16 residues. CDR3 amino acids: CAISESTGTLNTEAFF. The DNA of the CDR3 is TGTGCCATCAGTGAGAGTACCGGGACACTTAACACTGAAGCTTTCTTT.